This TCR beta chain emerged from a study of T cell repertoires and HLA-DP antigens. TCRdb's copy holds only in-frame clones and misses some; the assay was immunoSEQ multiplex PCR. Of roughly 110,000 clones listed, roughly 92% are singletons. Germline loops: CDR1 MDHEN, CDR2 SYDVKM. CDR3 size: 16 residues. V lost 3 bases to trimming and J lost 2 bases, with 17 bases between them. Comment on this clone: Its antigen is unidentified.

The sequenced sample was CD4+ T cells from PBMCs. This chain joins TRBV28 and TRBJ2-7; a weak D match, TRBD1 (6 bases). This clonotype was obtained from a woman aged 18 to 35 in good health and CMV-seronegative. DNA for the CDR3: TGTGCCAGCAGTTTCCCGACTGTTAGGGGGACCTACGAGCAGTACTTC. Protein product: CASSFPTVRGTYEQYF.